A single sample gave rise to the 9 T cell receptor beta chains below, sequenced in a study of T cells in Graves' hyperthyroidism and ophthalmopathy. Amplified TCR beta CDR3 regions derived from RNA transcripts. Primed by the HTBI set, a first-round RT-PCR was run on the TCR CDR3. TCRdb called the multiplex PCR reads again in MiXCR, with one record for every CDR3 protein. Of about 210,000 distinct CDR3 sequences listed, around 16% are singletons. The sample consisted of blood. The receptor set was obtained from a man in his forties with Graves' hyperthyroidism.

This clonotype was counted at least ten times. The chain has TRBV28 and TRBJ1-2, with 9 bases fitting TRBD1. Germline V gene lookup returns CDR1 MDHEN and CDR2 SYDVKM. The CDR3 runs 14 residues. V gave up 7 bases and J gave up 4 bases; unmatched junction bases: 7. This CDR3 reads CASTEDRGIYGYTF. CDR3 bases: TGTGCCAGCACGGAGGACAGGGGCATCTATGGCTACACCTTC.

This clonotype has a count of ten or more. The chain's CDR3 is CSARVGRETQYF. The CDR3 DNA is TGCAGTGCTAGAGTTGGGCGGGAGACCCAGTACTTC. J is TRBJ2-5 and V is TRBV20-1; unclear D gene. Trimming took 1 base from V and 5 from J, leaving 8 bases between them. Germline V gives CDR1 DFQATT, CDR2 SNEGSKA (reference sequence). This CDR3 is built from 12 residues.

This clonotype was observed many times. This chain uses TRBV12-3 or TRBV12-4 with TRBJ2-7; D is uncertain. This CDR3 is 14 amino acids long. The V end lost 3 bases, the J end lost 2 bases, and 11 bases lay between the germline ends. The DNA for the CDR3 is TGTGCCAGCAGTTTTGTACAGAAGGCCTACGAGCAGTACTTC. Translating it yields CASSFVQKAYEQYF.

This clonotype came up a few times. The chain couples TRBV5-8 to TRBJ1-2, with D perhaps TRBD1 (5 bases). The CDR3 runs 15 residues. V shed 0 bases and J shed 4 bases, with 13 bases lying between them. Germline CDR1 SGHTS, CDR2 YDEGEE. The CDR3 DNA is TGTGCCAGCAGCTTGGTCGGCAGGGAGGGCTATGGCTACACCTTC. As protein: CASSLVGREGYGYTF.

This clonotype has only a few counts. This chain connects TRBV27 to TRBJ2-2, with 10 positions matching TRBD1. There are 15 residues in the CDR3. Per germline, CDR1 MNHEY and CDR2 SMNVEV (reference sequence). The J segment lost 6 bases and the V segment lost 8 bases, leaving 9 bases of the junction unmatched. CDR3 amino acids: CASGPGQGSAGELFF. The DNA for the CDR3 is TGTGCCAGCGGACCGGGACAGGGGTCCGCCGGGGAGCTGTTTTTT.

The table lists this clonotype with many counts. For the CDR3, the DNA is TGTGCCAGCAGCACGTGGACAGCCACTCAGGAAGGCTACACCTTC. Its translation: CASSTWTATQEGYTF. The chain recombines TRBV7-9 with TRBJ1-2; weak D call: TRBD1 (6 bases). Germline-derived CDR1 and CDR2 are SEHNR and FQNEAQ (reference sequence). V lost 5 bases and J 8 bases, leaving 21 bases between the germline ends. The CDR3 loop spans 15 amino acids.

CDR3: CSARVGEMDQPQHF. The CDR3 nucleotides are TGCAGTGCTAGAGTTGGGGAAATGGATCAGCCCCAGCATTTT. The chain uses TRBV20-1 and TRBJ1-5; D not certain. The CDR3 length is 14 residues. Trimming took off 1 base at V and 5 bases at J, with 12 bases between the two ends. Per the germline V gene, CDR1 is DFQATT and CDR2 is SNEGSKA (reference sequence).

This clonotype was found many times. This rearrangement joins TRBV15 to TRBJ1-2, with D possibly TRBD1 on 5 matching bases. Germline CDR1 is LNHNV and CDR2 is YYDKDF (reference sequence). The CDR3 runs 13 residues. Trimming took off 8 bases at V and 5 bases at J, with 15 bases between the two ends. The CDR3 bases are TGTGCCACCGGCTCGACAGACGTATATGGCTACACCTTC. Translating gives CATGSTDVYGYTF.

This clonotype was counted only a few times. The chain couples TRBV30 to TRBJ2-5; 9 positions match TRBD2. Trimming took 1 base from V and 3 from J; bases not matched to a gene: 3. CDR3 length equals 14 residues. Germline-derived CDR1 and CDR2 are GTSNPN and SVGIG (reference sequence). As DNA, the CDR3 is TGTGCCTGGAGTGCCAGCGGGGGGAAAGAGACCCAGTACTTC. Its protein is CAWSASGGKETQYF.